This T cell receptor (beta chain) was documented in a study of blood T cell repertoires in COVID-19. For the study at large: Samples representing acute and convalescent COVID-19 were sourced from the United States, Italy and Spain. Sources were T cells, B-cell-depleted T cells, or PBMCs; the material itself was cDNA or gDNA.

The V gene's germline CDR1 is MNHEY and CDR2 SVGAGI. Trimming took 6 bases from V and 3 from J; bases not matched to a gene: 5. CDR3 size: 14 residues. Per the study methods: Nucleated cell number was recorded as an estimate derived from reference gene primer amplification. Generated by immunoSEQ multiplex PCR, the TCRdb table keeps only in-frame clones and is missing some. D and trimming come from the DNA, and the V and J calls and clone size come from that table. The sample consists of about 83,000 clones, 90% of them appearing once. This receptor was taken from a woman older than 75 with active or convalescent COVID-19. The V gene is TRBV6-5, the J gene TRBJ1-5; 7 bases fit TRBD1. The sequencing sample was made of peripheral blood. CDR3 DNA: TGTGCCAGCAGCTTGACAGGGTACAATCAGCCCCAGCATTTT. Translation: CASSLTGYNQPQHF.